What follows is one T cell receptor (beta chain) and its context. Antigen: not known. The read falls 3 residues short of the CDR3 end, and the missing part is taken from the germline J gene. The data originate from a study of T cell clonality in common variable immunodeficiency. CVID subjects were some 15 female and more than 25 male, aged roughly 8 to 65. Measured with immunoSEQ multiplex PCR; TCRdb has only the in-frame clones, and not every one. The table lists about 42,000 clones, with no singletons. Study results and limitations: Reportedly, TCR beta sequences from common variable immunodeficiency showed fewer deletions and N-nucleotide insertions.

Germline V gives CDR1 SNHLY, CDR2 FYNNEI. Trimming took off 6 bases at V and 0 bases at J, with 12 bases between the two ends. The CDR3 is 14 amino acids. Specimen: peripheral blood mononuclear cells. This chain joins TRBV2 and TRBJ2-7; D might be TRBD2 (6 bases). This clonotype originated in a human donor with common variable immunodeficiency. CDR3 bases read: TGTGCCAGCAGCCCCGAGGAGGGCTCCTACGAG. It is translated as CASSPEEGSYE. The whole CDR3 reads CASSPEEGSYEQYF.